This T cell receptor beta chain derives from a study of T cell responses to AZD1222 COVID-19 vaccine. The CDR3 sequence is 14 residues long. Germline values: CDR1 KGHDR, CDR2 SFDVKD. Trimming left V 2 bases short and J 4 bases short, with 7 bases between. TCRdb's table, derived via immunoSEQ multiplex PCR, lists solely in-frame clones and lacks some. The sample contains over 100,000 clones, approximately 91% of which appear only once. Overall study findings and caveats: Unmutated variant regions are reportedly the target of nearly half of TCRs that are spike-specific.

With respect to this clone: Its antigen remains unknown.

The clonotype originates from an adult who received the AZD1222 COVID-19 vaccine. This chain joins TRBV24-1 and TRBJ2-2; D remains ambiguous. Sequencing used peripheral blood, obtained 28 days after the second AZD1222 dose. The CDR3 DNA reads as TGTGCCACCAGTGATTGGTCAGGCACCGGGGAGCTGTTTTTT. Protein: CATSDWSGTGELFF.